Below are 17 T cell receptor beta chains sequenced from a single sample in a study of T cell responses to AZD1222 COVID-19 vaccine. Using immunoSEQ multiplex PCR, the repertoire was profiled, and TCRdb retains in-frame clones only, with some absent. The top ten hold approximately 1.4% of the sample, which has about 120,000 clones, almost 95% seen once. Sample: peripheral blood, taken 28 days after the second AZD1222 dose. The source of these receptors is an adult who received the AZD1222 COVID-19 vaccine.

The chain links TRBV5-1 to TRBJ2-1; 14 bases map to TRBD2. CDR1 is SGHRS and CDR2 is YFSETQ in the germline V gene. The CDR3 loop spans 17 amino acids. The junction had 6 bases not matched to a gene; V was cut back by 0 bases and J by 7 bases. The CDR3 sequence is CASSLGLAGGYWNEQFF. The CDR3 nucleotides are TGCGCCAGCAGCTTGGGACTAGCGGGAGGGTATTGGAATGAGCAGTTCTTC.

CDR3: CASSSRSGGSSYNSPLHF. The DNA of the CDR3 is TGTGCCAGCAGCTCAAGGTCAGGGGGCAGCTCCTATAATTCACCCCTCCACTTT. The chain employs TRBV11-2 and TRBJ1-6; TRBD1 agrees at 8 bases. The CDR3 loop spans 18 amino acids. The germline gives CDR1 SGHAT, CDR2 FQNNGV. Trimming cost V 4 bases and J 0 bases; bases outside gene matches: 8.

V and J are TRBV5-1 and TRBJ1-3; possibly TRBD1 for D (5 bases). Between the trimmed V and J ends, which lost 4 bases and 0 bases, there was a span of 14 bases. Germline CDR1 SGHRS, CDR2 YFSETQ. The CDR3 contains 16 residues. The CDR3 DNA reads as TGCGCCAGCAGCCCCCGGGAGGGGTACTCTGGAAACACCATATATTTT. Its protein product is CASSPREGYSGNTIYF. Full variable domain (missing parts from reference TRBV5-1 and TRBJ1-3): KAGVTQTPRYLIKTRGQQVTLSCSPISGHRSVSWYQQTPGQGLQFLFEYFSETQRNKGNFPGRFSGRQFSNSRSEMNVSTLELGDSALYLCASSPREGYSGNTIYFGEGSWLTVV.

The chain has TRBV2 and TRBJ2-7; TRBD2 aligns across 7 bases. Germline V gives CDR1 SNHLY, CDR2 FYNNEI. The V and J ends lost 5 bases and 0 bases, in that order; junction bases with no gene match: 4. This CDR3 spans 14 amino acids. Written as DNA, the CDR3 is TGTGCCAGCAGTCCGAGGGAGGGCTCCTACGAGCAGTACTTC. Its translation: CASSPREGSYEQYF. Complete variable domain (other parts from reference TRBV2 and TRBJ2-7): EPEVTQTPSHQVTQMGQEVILRCVPISNHLYFYWYRQILGQKVEFLVSFYNNEISEKSEIFDDQFSVERPDGSNFTLKIRSTKLEDSAMYFCASSPREGSYEQYFGPGTRLTVT.

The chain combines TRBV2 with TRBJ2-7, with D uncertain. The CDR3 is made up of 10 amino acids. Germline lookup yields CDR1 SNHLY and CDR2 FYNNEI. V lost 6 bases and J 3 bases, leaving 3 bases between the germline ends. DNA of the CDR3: TGTGCCAGCAGGGGCTACGAGCAGTACTTC. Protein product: CASRGYEQYF.

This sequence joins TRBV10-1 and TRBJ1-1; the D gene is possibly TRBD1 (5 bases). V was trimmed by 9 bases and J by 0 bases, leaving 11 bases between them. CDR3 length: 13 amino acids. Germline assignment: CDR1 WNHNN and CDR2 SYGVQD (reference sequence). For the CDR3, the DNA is TGCGCCAGTTCCCAGGGCCTGAACACTGAAGCTTTCTTT. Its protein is CASSQGLNTEAFF.

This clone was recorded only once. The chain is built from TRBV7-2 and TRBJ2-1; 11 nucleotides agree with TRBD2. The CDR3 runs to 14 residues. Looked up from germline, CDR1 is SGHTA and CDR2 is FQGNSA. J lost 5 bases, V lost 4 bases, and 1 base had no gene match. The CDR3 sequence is CASSSGLADNEQFF. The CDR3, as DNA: TGTGCCAGCAGCTCGGGACTAGCGGACAATGAGCAGTTCTTC. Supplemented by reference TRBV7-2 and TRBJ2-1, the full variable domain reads GAGVSQSPSNKVTEKGKDVELRCDPISGHTALYWYRQSLGQGLEFLIYFQGNSAPDKSGLPSDRFSAERTGGSVSTLTIQRTQQEDSAVYLCASSSGLADNEQFFGPGTRLTVL.

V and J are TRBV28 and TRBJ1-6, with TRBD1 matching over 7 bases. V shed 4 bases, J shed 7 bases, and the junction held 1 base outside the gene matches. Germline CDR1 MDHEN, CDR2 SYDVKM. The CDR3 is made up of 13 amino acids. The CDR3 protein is CASSSGGNSPLHF. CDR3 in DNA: TGTGCCAGCAGTTCAGGGGGAAATTCACCCCTCCACTTT.

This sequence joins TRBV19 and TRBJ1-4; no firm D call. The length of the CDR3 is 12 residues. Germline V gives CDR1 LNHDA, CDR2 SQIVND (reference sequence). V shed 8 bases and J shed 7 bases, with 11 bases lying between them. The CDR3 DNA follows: TGTGCCAGTTCGCTCGACGGTGAAAAACTGTTTTTT. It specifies CASSLDGEKLFF. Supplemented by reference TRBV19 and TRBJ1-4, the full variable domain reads DGGITQSPKYLFRKEGQNVTLSCEQNLNHDAMYWYRQDPGQGLRLIYYSQIVNDFQKGDIAEGYSVSREKKESFPLTVTSAQKNPTAFYLCASSLDGEKLFFGSGTQLSVL.

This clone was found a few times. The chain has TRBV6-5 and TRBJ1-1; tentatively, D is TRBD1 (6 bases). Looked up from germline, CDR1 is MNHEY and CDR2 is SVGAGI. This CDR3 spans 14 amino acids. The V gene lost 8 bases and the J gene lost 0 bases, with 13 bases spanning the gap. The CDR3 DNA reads TGTGCCAGCGTTACAGGGCACATGAACACTGAAGCTTTCTTT. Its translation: CASVTGHMNTEAFF.

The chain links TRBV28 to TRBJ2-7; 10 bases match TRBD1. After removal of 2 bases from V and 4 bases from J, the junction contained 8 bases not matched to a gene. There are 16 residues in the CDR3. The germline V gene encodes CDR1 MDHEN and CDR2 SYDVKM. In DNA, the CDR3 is TGTGCCAGCAGTTTAGTGTTAGGGACAGGGGTTTACGAGCAGTACTTC. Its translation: CASSLVLGTGVYEQYF.

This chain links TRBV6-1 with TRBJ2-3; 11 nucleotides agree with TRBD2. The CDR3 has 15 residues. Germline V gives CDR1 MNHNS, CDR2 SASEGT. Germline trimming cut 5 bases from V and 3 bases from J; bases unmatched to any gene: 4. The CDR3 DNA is TGTGCCAGCAGTTGGACTAGCGGGCGGACAGATACGCAGTATTTT. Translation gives CASSWTSGRTDTQYF.

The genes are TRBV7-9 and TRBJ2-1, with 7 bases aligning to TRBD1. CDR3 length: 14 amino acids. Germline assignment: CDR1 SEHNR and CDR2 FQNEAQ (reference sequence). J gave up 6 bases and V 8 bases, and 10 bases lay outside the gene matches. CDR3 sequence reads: CASGTLDRVNEQFF. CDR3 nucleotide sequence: TGTGCCAGCGGCACCCTCGACAGGGTCAATGAGCAGTTCTTC.

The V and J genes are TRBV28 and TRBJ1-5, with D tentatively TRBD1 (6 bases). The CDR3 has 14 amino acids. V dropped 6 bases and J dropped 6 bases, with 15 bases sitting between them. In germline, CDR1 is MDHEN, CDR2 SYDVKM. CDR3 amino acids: CASRVERGTQPQHF. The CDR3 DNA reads TGTGCCAGCAGGGTGGAGAGGGGGACTCAGCCCCAGCATTTT.

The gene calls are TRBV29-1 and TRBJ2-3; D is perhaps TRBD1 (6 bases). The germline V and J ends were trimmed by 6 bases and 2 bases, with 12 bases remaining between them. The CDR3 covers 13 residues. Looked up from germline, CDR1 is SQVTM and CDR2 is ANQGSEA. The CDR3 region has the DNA TGCAGCGTCGCGACAGGACTCACAGATACGCAGTATTTT. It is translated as CSVATGLTDTQYF.

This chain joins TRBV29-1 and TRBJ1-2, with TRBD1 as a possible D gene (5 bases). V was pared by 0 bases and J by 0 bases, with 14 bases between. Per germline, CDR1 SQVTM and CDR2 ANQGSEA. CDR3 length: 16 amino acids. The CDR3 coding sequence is TGCAGCGTTGAAGACGTGGGCAGGGACGCTAACTATGGCTACACCTTC. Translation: CSVEDVGRDANYGYTF.

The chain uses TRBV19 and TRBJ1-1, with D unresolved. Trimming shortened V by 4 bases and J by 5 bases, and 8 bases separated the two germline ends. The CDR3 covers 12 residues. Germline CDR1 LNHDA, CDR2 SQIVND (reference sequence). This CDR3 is CASSRGPTEAFF. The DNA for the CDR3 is TGTGCCAGTAGTAGAGGTCCGACTGAAGCTTTCTTT.